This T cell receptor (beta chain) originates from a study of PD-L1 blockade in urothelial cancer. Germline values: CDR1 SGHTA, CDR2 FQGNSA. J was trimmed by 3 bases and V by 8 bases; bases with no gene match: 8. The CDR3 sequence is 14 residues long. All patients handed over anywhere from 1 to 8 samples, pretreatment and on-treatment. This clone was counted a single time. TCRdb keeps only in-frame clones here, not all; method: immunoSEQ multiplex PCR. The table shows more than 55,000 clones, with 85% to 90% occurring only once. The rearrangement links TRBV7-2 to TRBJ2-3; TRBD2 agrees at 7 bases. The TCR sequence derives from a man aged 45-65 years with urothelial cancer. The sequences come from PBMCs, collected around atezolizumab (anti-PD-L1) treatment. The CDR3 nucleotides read TGTGCCAGCTTAAGAGGTAGCGGGACAGATACGCAGTATTTT. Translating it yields CASLRGSGTDTQYF.